The 2 T cell receptor beta chains below were found in one sample sequenced in a study of blood T cell repertoires in COVID-19 (dated by TCRdb to about 2020). The library was built by means of the immunoSEQ multiplex PCR assay. In TCRdb, the immuneACCESS table is reduced to in-frame sequences with V and J assigned. These tables do not hold every clone; where another copy was compared, an unresolved V gene accounts for under half, and the others remain unexplained. In this sample the table shows 140,000 or so clones, about 86% of which occur a single time. The leading ten clones occupy more than 6.5% of the sample. The sequenced sample was peripheral blood. These receptors came from a woman between 50 and 59 years old with active or convalescent COVID-19.

The chain is built from TRBV5-1 and TRBJ2-3; D is possibly TRBD2 (5 bases). In germline, CDR1 is SGHRS, CDR2 YFSETQ. The germline V and J ends were trimmed by 0 bases and 0 bases, with 5 bases remaining between them. The CDR3 contains 14 residues. The CDR3 DNA reads as TGCGCCAGCAGCTTGGGAGGGAGCACAGATACGCAGTATTTT. Translation: CASSLGGSTDTQYF.

V gene TRBV7-9 combines with J gene TRBJ1-4; 8 nucleotides align to TRBD1. V gave up 8 bases and J gave up 6 bases; unmatched junction bases: 17. Germline CDR1 reads SEHNR; CDR2 reads FQNEAQ (reference sequence). CDR3 length equals 17 residues. This chain's CDR3 is CASASGPQGAGHEKLFF. The DNA of the CDR3 is TGTGCCAGCGCAAGTGGTCCCCAGGGGGCAGGTCATGAAAAACTGTTTTTT.